Below are 5 T cell receptor beta chains sequenced from a single sample in a study of cytomegalovirus exposure and HLA in healthy donors. Here immunoSEQ multiplex PCR was the method, and the copy in TCRdb shows in-frame clones only, minus some. Of 260,000 or so clones in the sample, just under 90% were seen once. Sequencing used PBMCs. Receptors originate from a young man in good health and CMV-seronegative.

The chain uses TRBV5-8 and TRBJ2-2, with D unresolved. The CDR3 covers 16 residues. Trimming cost V 0 bases and J 0 bases, with 9 bases left between them. CDR1 is SGHTS, CDR2 YDEGEE, per germline. The CDR3 here is CASSLGVLANTGELFF. The CDR3 DNA sequence: TGTGCCAGCAGCTTGGGGGTTCTAGCGAACACCGGGGAGCTGTTTTTT.

The chain joins TRBV28 to TRBJ1-1, with D unresolved. CDR3 size: 15 residues. Germline V gene lookup returns CDR1 MDHEN and CDR2 SYDVKM. Trimming took off 3 bases at V and 5 bases at J, with 16 bases between the two ends. CDR3 coding DNA: TGTGCCAGCAGTTTGGTACAAGCCCGGCGGACTGAAGCTTTCTTT. It codes for CASSLVQARRTEAFF. Drawing the rest from reference TRBV28 and TRBJ1-1, the complete variable domain is DVKVTQSSRYLVKRTGEKVFLECVQDMDHENMFWYRQDPGLGLRLIYFSYDVKMKEKGDIPEGYSVSREKKERFSLILESASTNQTSMYLCASSLVQARRTEAFFGQGTRLTVV.

The chain recombines TRBV4-3 with TRBJ1-1; TRBD1 is a possible D gene (6 bases). Germline V gene sequence: CDR1 LGHNA, CDR2 YSLEER. V was trimmed by 0 bases and J by 0 bases, leaving 17 bases between them. The CDR3 extends over 18 amino acids. CDR3 region: CASSQDLRGGGLNTEAFF. CDR3 nucleotide sequence: TGCGCCAGCAGCCAAGATTTAAGGGGCGGGGGCTTGAACACTGAAGCTTTCTTT.

CDR3 sequence reads: CASSLAHYQPQHF. The DNA of the CDR3 is TGTGCCAGCAGCTTAGCGCACTATCAGCCCCAGCATTTT. The rearrangement joins TRBV7-2 to TRBJ1-5; no definite D call. V gave up 0 bases and J gave up 5 bases, with 5 bases separating them. CDR1 is SGHTA and CDR2 is FQGNSA in the germline V gene. The CDR3 is 13 amino acids.

The rearrangement joins TRBV4-3 to TRBJ2-7; D call uncertain. Germline V gene data show CDR1 as LGHNA and CDR2 as YSLEER. Trimming took off 0 bases at V and 4 bases at J, with 7 bases between the two ends. CDR3 length: 13 amino acids. The CDR3 reads CASSQDRQYEQYF. CDR3 coding DNA: TGCGCCAGCAGCCAAGACCGTCAGTACGAGCAGTACTTC.